What follows are 31 T cell receptor beta chains derived from one specimen sequenced in a study of graft-versus-host responses after intestinal transplantation. No antigens are known for them. Sequencing used immunoSEQ multiplex PCR; TCRdb keeps in-frame clones, though not all of them. The repertoire includes over 55,000 clones, less than 95% of them detected once, and 1.3% sits in the top ten. This sample comprised unstimulated CD8+ T cells sorted from spleen or lymph node cells, obtained before intestinal transplant. The origin of the receptors is a human donor who received an intestinal transplant.

J is TRBJ2-7 and V is TRBV6-5; 7 nucleotides align to TRBD2. J lost 11 bases, V lost 6 bases, and 7 bases had no gene match. CDR3 length: 11 residues. Germline V gene data show CDR1 as MNHEY and CDR2 as SVGAGI. CDR3 nucleotide sequence: TGTGCCAGCAGCGACGGGAGGCAGAAGTACTTC. Protein sequence: CASSDGRQKYF.

The rearrangement uses TRBV7-8 and TRBJ2-1; 8 nucleotides match TRBD2. J gave up 2 bases and V 3 bases, and 9 bases lay outside the gene matches. In germline, CDR1 is SGHVS, CDR2 FQNEAQ. This CDR3 has 17 residues. The CDR3 nucleotides read TGTGCCAGCAGCTTTAGTAGGGGACTAGGCCCCTACAATGAGCAGTTCTTC. Residues: CASSFSRGLGPYNEQFF.

The chain has TRBV27 and TRBJ1-6; tentatively, D is TRBD1 (5 bases). This CDR3 spans 13 amino acids. V gave up 2 bases and J gave up 9 bases, with 8 bases separating them. Germline V gene sequence: CDR1 MNHEY, CDR2 SMNVEV (reference sequence). CDR3 DNA sequence: TGTGCCAGCAGTTTAGGGGCCGGTTCACCCCTCCACTTT. As protein: CASSLGAGSPLHF.

This chain links TRBV25-1 with TRBJ2-7; D remains ambiguous. The CDR3 has 14 residues. Germline V gene lookup returns CDR1 MGHDK and CDR2 SYGVNS. V lost 4 bases and J lost 2, with 12 bases in between. CDR3 sequence reads: CASSASQATYEQYF. CDR3 sequence (DNA): TGTGCCAGCAGTGCATCCCAGGCTACCTACGAGCAGTACTTC.

Here the CDR3 reads CASSEWDRADTQYF. The DNA of the CDR3 is TGTGCCAGCAGTGAATGGGACAGGGCAGATACGCAGTATTTT. The chain uses TRBV25-1 and TRBJ2-3, with 9 bases that match TRBD1. The length of the CDR3 is 14 residues. The germline CDR1 and CDR2 sequences are MGHDK and SYGVNS. The ends lost 1 base at V and 4 bases at J; junction bases unmatched: 0.

The chain recombines TRBV25-1 with TRBJ1-2; unclear D gene. Looked up from germline, CDR1 is MGHDK and CDR2 is SYGVNS. The CDR3 covers 14 residues. V lost 2 bases and J 0 bases, leaving 7 bases between the germline ends. For the CDR3, the DNA is TGTGCCAGCAGTGAACGGGTATCTAACTATGGCTACACCTTC. Translation: CASSERVSNYGYTF.

V and J are TRBV6-1 and TRBJ1-6, with 7 bases identical to TRBD1. There are 19 residues in the CDR3. Germline V gene sequence: CDR1 MNHNS, CDR2 SASEGT. Trimming cost V 1 base and J 4 bases; bases outside gene matches: 13. The CDR3 loop is CASSEVKRDRGMYNSPLHF. CDR3 coding DNA: TGTGCCAGCAGTGAAGTAAAACGGGACAGAGGAATGTATAATTCACCCCTCCACTTT.

The gene calls are TRBV7-9 and TRBJ2-4, with 7 bases fitting TRBD2. V dropped 5 bases and J dropped 0; count of bases not matched to a gene: 7. The CDR3 spans 16 residues. The V gene's germline CDR1 is SEHNR and CDR2 FQNEAQ (reference sequence). DNA for the CDR3: TGTGCCAGCAGCCCAGTGGGGGGGGAAGCCAAAAACATTCAGTACTTC. Translated: CASSPVGGEAKNIQYF.

The table lists this clone with a count of one. J is TRBJ1-1 and V is TRBV13; D possibly corresponds to TRBD1 (6 bases). The CDR3 spans 14 residues. The germline V gene encodes CDR1 PRHDT and CDR2 FYEKMQ (reference sequence). The V gene lost 5 bases and the J gene lost 1 base, with 11 bases spanning the gap. CDR3 DNA: TGTGCCAGCAGCAAACAGGGTAGGAACACTGAAGCTTTCTTT. Its protein is CASSKQGRNTEAFF.

This clone was picked up a small number of times. The chain links TRBV6-5 to TRBJ2-5; 9 bases are a match to TRBD2. CDR1 and CDR2 from the germline V gene are MNHEY and SVGAGI. The ends lost 9 bases at V and 2 bases at J; junction bases unmatched: 4. CDR3 length equals 13 residues. In nucleotides, the CDR3 is TGTGCCAGTGGGCTAGCGGGGCAAGAGACCCAGTACTTC. Translated, it gives CASGLAGQETQYF.

The chain employs TRBV5-6 and TRBJ1-1, with D possibly being TRBD1 (5 bases). The CDR3 spans 12 residues. Trimming shortened V by 4 bases and J by 6 bases, and 10 bases separated the two germline ends. CDR1 is SGHDT and CDR2 is YYEEEE in the germline V gene. The CDR3 bases are TGTGCCAGCAGCCTCAGGGCATCTGAAGCTTTCTTT. Translation: CASSLRASEAFF.

CDR3 sequence: CASSGGSGNTEAFF. CDR3 sequence (DNA): TGTGCCAGCAGCGGTGGGTCGGGGAACACTGAAGCTTTCTTT. This rearrangement joins TRBV7-9 to TRBJ1-1; no firm D call. V gave up 5 bases and J gave up 1 base, with 11 bases separating them. This CDR3 is built from 14 residues. The germline V gene has CDR1 SEHNR and CDR2 FQNEAQ (reference sequence). Variable domain in full (rest from reference TRBV7-9 and TRBJ1-1): DTGVSQNPRHKITKRGQNVTFRCDPISEHNRLYWYRQTLGQGPEFLTYFQNEAQLEKSRLLSDRFSAERPKGSFSTLEIQRTEQGDSAMYLCASSGGSGNTEAFFGQGTRLTVV.

The chain uses TRBV15 and TRBJ2-1; 7 nucleotides match TRBD1. This CDR3 spans 19 amino acids. Germline trimming cut 0 bases from V and 4 bases from J; bases unmatched to any gene: 15. Germline V gives CDR1 LNHNV, CDR2 YYDKDF (reference sequence). The CDR3 nucleotides are TGTGCCACCAGCAGAGATTCCCGGGGCAAAAGGGGGCTTTACAATGAGCAGTTCTTC. It codes for CATSRDSRGKRGLYNEQFF.

This chain joins TRBV6-5 and TRBJ2-7; possible D gene TRBD1, 7 bases. The CDR3 spans 14 residues. Trimming pared 5 bases from V and 5 bases from J, leaving 16 bases between. Germline V gene lookup returns CDR1 MNHEY and CDR2 SVGAGI. The CDR3 spells CASSQNQGEDEQYF. CDR3 coding DNA: TGTGCCAGCAGTCAAAACCAGGGGGAGGACGAGCAGTACTTC.

The gene calls are TRBV18 and TRBJ2-1, with TRBD2 matching 8 bases. From germline, CDR1 is KGHSH and CDR2 LQKENI. The V segment lost 0 bases and the J segment 4 bases; nucleotides outside the gene matches: 5. The CDR3 extends over 16 amino acids. The DNA for the CDR3 is TGTGCCAGCTCACCACCATCGGGACTAGGGTACAATGAGCAGTTCTTC. Protein sequence: CASSPPSGLGYNEQFF.

The chain has TRBV11-2 and TRBJ2-7; tentative D call: TRBD1 (6 bases). Germline CDR1 reads SGHAT; CDR2 reads FQNNGV. Trimming shortened V by 2 bases and J by 6 bases, and 17 bases separated the two germline ends. This CDR3 is 15 amino acids long. The CDR3 region has the DNA TGTGCCAGCAGCTTACCCCGGACAGTTCCCTCCGAGCAGTACTTC. As protein: CASSLPRTVPSEQYF. The full variable domain, its missing parts supplied by reference TRBV11-2 and TRBJ2-7, is EAGVAQSPRYKIIEKRQSVAFWCNPISGHATLYWYQQILGQGPKLLIQFQNNGVVDDSQLPKDRFSAERLKGVDSTLKIQPAKLEDSAVYLCASSLPRTVPSEQYFGPGTRLTVT.

V is TRBV6-4 and J is TRBJ2-1; no clear D. CDR1 and CDR2 from the germline V gene are MRHNA and SNTAGT. V shed 2 bases and J shed 0 bases, with 8 bases lying between them. This CDR3 is built from 15 residues. CDR3 bases: TGTGCCAGCAGTGACGGGCCAGCCTCCTACAATGAGCAGTTCTTC. Its translation: CASSDGPASYNEQFF.

The chain is built from TRBV27 and TRBJ2-1; maybe TRBD1 (5 bases). V was clipped by 5 bases and J by 6 bases, with 8 bases between them. Germline values: CDR1 MNHEY, CDR2 SMNVEV (reference sequence). The CDR3 totals 12 residues. The CDR3 loop is CASSPTGNEQFF. In DNA form, the CDR3 reads TGTGCCAGCAGTCCAACAGGCAATGAGCAGTTCTTC.

This chain connects TRBV6-1 to TRBJ2-7, with D possibly TRBD1 on 6 matching bases. Trimming shortened V by 5 bases and J by 6 bases, and 11 bases separated the two germline ends. The CDR3 has 12 residues. Germline CDR1 MNHNS, CDR2 SASEGT. The CDR3 protein is CASSLEGGEQYF. The CDR3 DNA reads as TGTGCCAGCAGTCTGGAAGGGGGCGAGCAGTACTTC.

The chain joins TRBV7-8 to TRBJ2-1; no reliable D call. CDR3 length: 11 residues. V gave up 5 bases and J gave up 12 bases, with 11 bases separating them. The germline V gene encodes CDR1 SGHVS and CDR2 FQNEAQ. In DNA, the CDR3 is TGTGCCAGCAGCCTATCGGTCGTGCAGTTCTTC. Protein product: CASSLSVVQFF. Based on the CDR3 plus reference TRBV7-8 and TRBJ2-1, the full variable domain is GAGVSQSPRYKVAKRGQDVALRCDPISGHVSLFWYQQALGQGPEFLTYFQNEAQLDKSGLPSDRFFAERPEGSVSTLKIQRTQQEDSAVYLCASSLSVVQFFGPGTRLTVL.

This clone was seen once. This chain links TRBV25-1 with TRBJ2-7; 7 bases align to TRBD1. The CDR3 loop spans 14 amino acids. Germline V lookup: CDR1 MGHDK, CDR2 SYGVNS. Trimming took 6 bases from V and 4 from J; bases not matched to a gene: 9. CDR3 protein: CASSLPGQNYEQYF. The CDR3 nucleotides read TGTGCCAGCAGCCTACCGGGACAGAATTACGAGCAGTACTTC.

In its sample, this clone was seen once. The V and J genes are TRBV6-1 and TRBJ1-2; possibly TRBD1 for D (5 bases). CDR1 and CDR2 (germline): MNHNS, SASEGT. The CDR3 totals 14 residues. Trimming removed 3 bases at V and 1 base at J, with 9 bases between. The chain's CDR3 is CASSDRGHNYGYTF. CDR3 bases: TGTGCCAGCAGTGACCGAGGACATAACTATGGCTACACCTTC.

The chain employs TRBV10-2 and TRBJ2-7, with 12 bases matching TRBD2. This CDR3 comprises 15 residues. Germline CDR1 is WSHSY and CDR2 is SAAADI. J was trimmed by 0 bases and V by 6 bases; bases with no gene match: 3. The CDR3 loop is CASRGTSGYSYEQYF. For the CDR3, the DNA is TGCGCCAGCAGGGGGACTAGCGGGTACTCCTACGAGCAGTACTTC.

Regarding this clone: Sequence at one end of the junction differs from germline and may be a read error. This specimen includes other DNA sequences encoding the same CDR3. The chain uses TRBV27 and TRBJ2-5, with 8 bases identical to TRBD1. The CDR3 covers 15 residues. Germline CDR1 is MNHEY and CDR2 is SMNVEV (reference sequence). The CDR3 bases are TGTGCCAGCAGTCGGTTGTCAGGGGGCGGGGAGACCCAATACTTC. This encodes CASSRLSGGGETQYF.

The chain combines TRBV9 with TRBJ2-1; TRBD1 might be the D (6 bases). The length of the CDR3 is 12 residues. Germline assignment: CDR1 SGDLS and CDR2 YYNGEE. The V end lost 6 bases, the J end lost 9 bases, and 13 bases lay between the germline ends. CDR3 DNA sequence: TGTGCCAGCACCTCACTAGGGGGTGAGCAGTTCTTC. It translates to CASTSLGGEQFF.

The rearrangement uses TRBV5-8 and TRBJ1-5; 7 bases line up with TRBD1. With V trimmed by 7 bases and J by 4 bases, 11 bases remained unmatched. In germline, CDR1 is SGHTS, CDR2 YDEGEE. CDR3 length: 15 residues. The CDR3 is CASPLRGGGNQPQHF. DNA for the CDR3: TGTGCCAGCCCATTACGAGGGGGCGGGAATCAGCCCCAGCATTTT.

V and J are TRBV9 and TRBJ2-5; TRBD1 matches at 7 bases. The last part of the DNA fits TRBJ2-7 better; the J call may be wrong. Looked up from germline, CDR1 is SGDLS and CDR2 is YYNGEE. This CDR3 spans 14 amino acids. The CDR3 sequence is CASSERTGAYEQYF. CDR3 nucleotide sequence: TGTGCCAGCAGCGAGAGGACAGGCGCCTACGAGCAGTACTTC.

CDR3 bases: TGTGCCAGCACCGTTCCTGGGGCCAACGTCCTGACTTTC. It specifies CASTVPGANVLTF. The chain carries TRBV6-1 and TRBJ2-6; D is ambiguous. Deletions cut 7 bases from V and 2 bases from J, with 6 bases between. The germline gives CDR1 MNHNS, CDR2 SASEGT. There are 13 residues in the CDR3.

The rearrangement links TRBV7-2 to TRBJ2-1; D is undetermined. From germline, CDR1 is SGHTA and CDR2 FQGNSA. The CDR3 length is 15 residues. V lost 7 bases and J lost 8, with 21 bases in between. CDR3 residues: CASTPSPFEYDEQFF. As DNA, the CDR3 is TGTGCCAGCACCCCGAGTCCTTTCGAGTACGATGAGCAGTTCTTC. The full variable domain, its missing parts supplied by reference TRBV7-2 and TRBJ2-1, is GAGVSQSPSNKVTEKGKDVELRCDPISGHTALYWYRQSLGQGLEFLIYFQGNSAPDKSGLPSDRFSAERTGGSVSTLTIQRTQQEDSAVYLCASTPSPFEYDEQFFGPGTRLTVL.

V usage is TRBV6-5 and J usage is TRBJ1-2; 8 positions agree with TRBD1. Per germline, CDR1 MNHEY and CDR2 SVGAGI. The CDR3 sequence is 12 residues long. V lost 6 bases and J lost 6; bases outside the gene matches: 3. The CDR3 loop is CASSLRGHGYTF. The DNA for the CDR3 is TGTGCCAGCAGCCTCAGGGGGCATGGCTACACCTTC.

This clone was seen only once. The V gene is TRBV11-2, the J gene TRBJ1-5; the D gene is possibly TRBD1 (5 bases). The V gene lost 4 bases and the J gene lost 7 bases, with 17 bases spanning the gap. Germline V lookup: CDR1 SGHAT, CDR2 FQNNGV. The length of the CDR3 is 15 residues. Written as DNA, the CDR3 is TGTGCCAGCAGCTCTTACGGGGGGGTAGGGCAGCCCCAGCATTTT. Translated: CASSSYGGVGQPQHF.